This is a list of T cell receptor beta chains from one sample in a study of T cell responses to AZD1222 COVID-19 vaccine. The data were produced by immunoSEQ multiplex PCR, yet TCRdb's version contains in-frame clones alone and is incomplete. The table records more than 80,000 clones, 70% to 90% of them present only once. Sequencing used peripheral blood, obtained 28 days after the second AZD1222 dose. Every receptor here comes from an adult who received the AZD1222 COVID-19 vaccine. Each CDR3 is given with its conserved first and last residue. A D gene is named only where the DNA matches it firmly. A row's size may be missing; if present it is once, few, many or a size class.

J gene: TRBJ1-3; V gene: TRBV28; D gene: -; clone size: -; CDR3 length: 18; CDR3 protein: CASSHPPIFRDSGNTIYF; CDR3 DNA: TGTGCCAGCAGTCACCCCCCGATTTTCCGAGACTCTGGAAACACCATATATTTT
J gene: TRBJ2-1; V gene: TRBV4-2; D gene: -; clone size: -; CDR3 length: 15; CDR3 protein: CASSRGPGGYNEQFF; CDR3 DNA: TGTGCCAGCAGCCGAGGGCCTGGAGGCTACAATGAGCAGTTCTTC
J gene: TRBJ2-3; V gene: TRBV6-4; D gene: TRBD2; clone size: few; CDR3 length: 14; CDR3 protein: CASSEASGTDTQYF; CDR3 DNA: TGTGCCAGCAGTGAAGCTAGCGGGACAGATACGCAGTATTTT
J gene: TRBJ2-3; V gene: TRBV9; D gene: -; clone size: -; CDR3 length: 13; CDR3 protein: CASSVVTTDTQYF; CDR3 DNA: TGTGCCAGCAGCGTAGTAACAACAGATACGCAGTATTTT
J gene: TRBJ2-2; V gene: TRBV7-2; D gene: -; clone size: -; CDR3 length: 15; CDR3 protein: CASSLAPGYAGELFF; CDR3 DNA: TGTGCCAGCAGCTTAGCGCCAGGGTACGCCGGGGAGCTGTTTTTT
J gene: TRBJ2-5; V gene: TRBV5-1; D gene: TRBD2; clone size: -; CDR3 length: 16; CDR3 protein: CASSLGLAGAGETQYF; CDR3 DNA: TGCGCCAGCAGCTTGGGACTAGCGGGGGCCGGGGAGACCCAGTACTTC
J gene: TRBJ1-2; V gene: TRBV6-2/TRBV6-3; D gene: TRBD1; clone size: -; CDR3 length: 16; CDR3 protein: CASSSTLQGASYGYTF; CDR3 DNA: TGTGCCAGCAGTTCGACGTTACAGGGGGCATCATATGGCTACACCTTC
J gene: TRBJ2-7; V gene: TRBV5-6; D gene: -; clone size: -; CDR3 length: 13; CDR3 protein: CASSLPSSYEQYF; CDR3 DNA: TGTGCCAGCAGCCTCCCATCCTCCTACGAGCAGTACTTC
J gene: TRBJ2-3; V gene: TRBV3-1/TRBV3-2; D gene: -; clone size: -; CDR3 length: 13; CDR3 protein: CASSPVGSDTQYF; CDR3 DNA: TGTGCCAGCAGCCCCGTGGGGTCAGATACGCAGTATTTT
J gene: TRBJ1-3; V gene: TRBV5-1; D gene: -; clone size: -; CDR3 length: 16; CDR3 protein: CASSLARGARGNTIYF; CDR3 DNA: TGCGCCAGCAGCTTGGCGCGTGGGGCTCGTGGAAACACCATATATTTT
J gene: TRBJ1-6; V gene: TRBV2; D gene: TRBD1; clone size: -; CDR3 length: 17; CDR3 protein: CASSEEVSGQGGSPLHF; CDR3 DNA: TGTGCCAGCAGTGAAGAAGTTTCGGGACAGGGAGGCTCACCCCTCCACTTT
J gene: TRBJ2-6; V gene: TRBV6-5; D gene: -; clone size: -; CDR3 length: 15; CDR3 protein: CARNKGLSGANVLTF; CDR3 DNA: TGTGCCAGGAACAAGGGGCTCTCTGGGGCCAACGTCCTGACTTTC
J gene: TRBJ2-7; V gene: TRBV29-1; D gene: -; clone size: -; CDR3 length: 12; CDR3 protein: CSVRGGSYEQYF; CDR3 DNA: TGCAGCGTCCGTGGAGGGAGCTACGAGCAGTACTTC
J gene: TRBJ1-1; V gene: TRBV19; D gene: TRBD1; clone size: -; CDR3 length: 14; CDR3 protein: CASSRDSLNTEAFF; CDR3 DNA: TGTGCCAGTAGTAGGGACAGCCTGAACACTGAAGCTTTCTTT
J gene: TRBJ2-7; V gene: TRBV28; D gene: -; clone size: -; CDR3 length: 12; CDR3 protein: CASRAGSYEQYF; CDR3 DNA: TGTGCCAGCAGGGCGGGTAGCTACGAGCAGTACTTC
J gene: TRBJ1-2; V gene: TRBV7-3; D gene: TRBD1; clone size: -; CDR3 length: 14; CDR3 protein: CASSLTGQGSGYTF; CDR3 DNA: TGTGCCAGCAGCTTAACGGGACAGGGAAGCGGCTACACCTTC
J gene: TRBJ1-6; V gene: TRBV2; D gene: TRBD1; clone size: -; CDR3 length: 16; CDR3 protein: CASSRTGDGMNSPLHF; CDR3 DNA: TGTGCCAGCAGCAGGACAGGGGACGGTATGAATTCACCCCTCCACTTT
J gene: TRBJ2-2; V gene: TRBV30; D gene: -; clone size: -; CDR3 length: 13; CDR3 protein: CAWSALITGELFF; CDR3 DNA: TGTGCCTGGAGCGCTCTAATCACCGGGGAGCTGTTTTTT
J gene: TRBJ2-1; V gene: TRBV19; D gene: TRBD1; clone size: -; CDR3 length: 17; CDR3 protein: CASSIDPGTGGWHEQFF; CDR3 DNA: TGTGCCAGTAGTATAGATCCTGGGACAGGGGGTTGGCATGAGCAGTTCTTC
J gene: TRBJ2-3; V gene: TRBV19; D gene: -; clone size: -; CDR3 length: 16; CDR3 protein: CASSTEVFGLTDTQYF; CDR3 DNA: TGTGCCAGTAGTACCGAGGTCTTCGGCCTCACAGATACGCAGTATTTT
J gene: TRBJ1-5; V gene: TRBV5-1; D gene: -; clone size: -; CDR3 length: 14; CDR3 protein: CASSVDGIGQPQHF; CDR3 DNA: TGCGCCAGCAGCGTCGACGGGATCGGTCAGCCCCAGCATTTT
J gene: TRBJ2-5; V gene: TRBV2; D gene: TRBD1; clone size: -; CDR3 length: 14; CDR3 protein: CASNFGTGQETQYF; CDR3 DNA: TGTGCCAGCAATTTCGGGACAGGCCAAGAGACCCAGTACTTC
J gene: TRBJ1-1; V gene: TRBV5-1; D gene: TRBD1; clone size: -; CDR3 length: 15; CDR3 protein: CASSLVTGTGVEAFF; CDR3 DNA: TGCGCCAGCAGCTTGGTTACCGGGACAGGGGTTGAAGCTTTCTTT
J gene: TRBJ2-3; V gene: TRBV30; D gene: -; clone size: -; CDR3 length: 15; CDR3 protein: CAWSVGGTSTDTQYF; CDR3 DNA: TGTGCCTGGAGTGTAGGGGGAACTAGCACAGATACGCAGTATTTT
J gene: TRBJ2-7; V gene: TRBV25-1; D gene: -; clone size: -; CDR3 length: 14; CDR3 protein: CASSEFIRGDEQYF; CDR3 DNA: TGTGCCAGCAGTGAATTTATCAGGGGGGACGAGCAGTACTTC
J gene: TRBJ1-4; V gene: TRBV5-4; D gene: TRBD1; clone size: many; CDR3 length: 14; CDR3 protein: CASSLGQGFEKLFF; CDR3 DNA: TGTGCCAGCAGCTTGGGACAGGGGTTTGAAAAACTGTTTTTT
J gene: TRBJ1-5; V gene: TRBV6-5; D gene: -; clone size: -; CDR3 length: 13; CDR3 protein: CASSYGFGWPQHF; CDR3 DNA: TGTGCCAGCAGTTATGGCTTTGGTTGGCCCCAGCATTTT